The 23 T cell receptor beta chains below were found in one sample sequenced in a study of a mutant IDH1 vaccine in newly diagnosed glioma. The time point is: baseline, week 1 (first vaccination visit). Treatment in this sample: pre-vaccination baseline after standard-of-care therapy. Clones were sequenced by immunoSEQ multiplex PCR, and TCRdb holds only the in-frame ones, with some missing. There are about 92,000 clones in the sample; around 77% occur only once, and 7.5% lies in the top ten. This specimen was PBMCs, taken from a glioma patient treated with radiotherapy, temozolomide or both. The receptors come from a man aged 35-49 years with glioma.

V usage is TRBV28 and J usage is TRBJ2-6, with a weak D call TRBD1 (6 bases). The V end lost 3 bases, the J end lost 12 bases, and 12 bases lay between the germline ends. CDR3 length: 13 amino acids. Per germline, CDR1 MDHEN and CDR2 SYDVKM. CDR3 nucleotide sequence: TGTGCCAGCAGTTTCAACAGGGCGATCGTCCTGACTTTC. Amino acid sequence: CASSFNRAIVLTF. Looking up the rest from reference TRBV28 and TRBJ2-6 gives the full variable domain: DVKVTQSSRYLVKRTGEKVFLECVQDMDHENMFWYRQDPGLGLRLIYFSYDVKMKEKGDIPEGYSVSREKKERFSLILESASTNQTSMYLCASSFNRAIVLTFGAGSRLTVL.

The chain recombines TRBV19 with TRBJ2-1; D remains ambiguous. Trimming removed 7 bases from V and 7 bases from J, with 14 bases in between. CDR1 and CDR2 (germline): LNHDA, SQIVND (reference sequence). The CDR3 extends over 13 amino acids. As DNA, the CDR3 is TGTGCCAGTATAGGGATCGGAACAAATGAGCAGTTCTTC. Its translation is CASIGIGTNEQFF.

The chain is built from TRBV30 and TRBJ2-1, with TRBD2 matching 7 bases. The germline V gene has CDR1 GTSNPN and CDR2 SVGIG (reference sequence). The CDR3 totals 16 residues. V trimming: 0 bases; J trimming: 7 bases; junction bases outside the gene matches: 12. The chain's CDR3 is CAWSVMAGVTPNEQFF. CDR3 DNA: TGTGCCTGGAGTGTAATGGCGGGGGTTACCCCTAATGAGCAGTTCTTC.

The chain employs TRBV7-2 and TRBJ2-3; possibly TRBD2 for D (5 bases). Trimming left V 8 bases short and J 5 bases short, with 14 bases between. Germline V gives CDR1 SGHTA, CDR2 FQGNSA. This CDR3 comprises 13 residues. The CDR3 sequence: CASSSLPRDTQYF. CDR3 nucleotides: TGTGCCAGCTCTAGCCTGCCGCGAGATACGCAGTATTTT. Filled out from reference TRBV7-2 and TRBJ2-3, the complete variable domain reads GAGVSQSPSNKVTEKGKDVELRCDPISGHTALYWYRQSLGQGLEFLIYFQGNSAPDKSGLPSDRFSAERTGGSVSTLTIQRTQQEDSAVYLCASSSLPRDTQYFGPGTRLTVL.

This sequence joins TRBV7-2 and TRBJ1-3; maybe TRBD1 (6 bases). Germline assignment: CDR1 SGHTA and CDR2 FQGNSA. The CDR3 loop spans 14 amino acids. V gave up 2 bases and J gave up 4 bases, with 9 bases separating them. CDR3 loop: CASSLSQGGNTIYF. The CDR3 nucleotides read TGTGCCAGCAGCTTAAGTCAGGGGGGAAACACCATATATTTT.

For this clone: Other DNA variants within this sample encode the same CDR3. CDR3 DNA sequence: TGTGCCAGCAGCTTAGGGAAATCCTACAATGAGCAGTTCTTC. Protein: CASSLGKSYNEQFF. The rearrangement links TRBV7-2 to TRBJ2-1; D gene ambiguous. This CDR3 contains 14 residues. The germline V gene has CDR1 SGHTA and CDR2 FQGNSA. V was trimmed by 1 base and J by 1 base, leaving 5 bases between them.

This chain connects TRBV7-2 to TRBJ2-5, with TRBD2 matching over 13 bases. V was clipped by 2 bases and J by 1 base; unmatched bases: 7. This CDR3 contains 18 residues. Germline V gives CDR1 SGHTA, CDR2 FQGNSA. DNA for the CDR3: TGTGCCAGCAGCTTACCTCCCGGGACTAGCGGGACCCAAGAGACCCAGTACTTC. Its protein product is CASSLPPGTSGTQETQYF. Looking up the rest from reference TRBV7-2 and TRBJ2-5 gives the full variable domain: GAGVSQSPSNKVTEKGKDVELRCDPISGHTALYWYRQSLGQGLEFLIYFQGNSAPDKSGLPSDRFSAERTGGSVSTLTIQRTQQEDSAVYLCASSLPPGTSGTQETQYFGPGTRLLVL.

This clone was counted between two and nine times. The rearrangement uses TRBV6-4 and TRBJ1-1, with 9 positions matching TRBD1. CDR3 size: 17 residues. Looked up from germline, CDR1 is MRHNA and CDR2 is SNTAGT. V shed 2 bases, J shed 1 base, and the junction held 8 bases outside the gene matches. The CDR3 DNA reads TGTGCCAGCAGTGACCAATCGGGACAGGGTCCGAACACTGAAGCTTTCTTT. This gives the protein CASSDQSGQGPNTEAFF.

The rearrangement uses TRBV5-4 and TRBJ2-7; the D gene is possibly TRBD2 (6 bases). The CDR3 contains 16 residues. With 4 bases removed from V and 0 bases from J, the gap between germline ends came to 17 bases. Per the germline V gene, CDR1 is SGHNT and CDR2 is YYREEE (reference sequence). Here the CDR3 reads CASSLDLEGRSYEQYF. Here the CDR3 DNA reads TGTGCCAGCAGCCTGGATCTGGAGGGGCGCTCCTACGAGCAGTACTTC.

The gene calls are TRBV9 and TRBJ2-7; either TRBD1 or TRBD2 may fit D (5 bases each). V dropped 3 bases and J dropped 2 bases, with 15 bases sitting between them. The CDR3 spans 15 residues. Germline values: CDR1 SGDLS, CDR2 YYNGEE. The CDR3 here is CASSAVGDATYEQYF. CDR3 nucleotide sequence: TGTGCCAGCAGCGCCGTGGGGGACGCCACCTACGAGCAGTACTTC.

The V gene is TRBV7-2, the J gene TRBJ1-3, with TRBD1 matching over 9 bases. Germline V gene data show CDR1 as SGHTA and CDR2 as FQGNSA. Trimming removed 4 bases from V and 4 bases from J; junction bases left unmatched: 5. The CDR3 is made up of 15 amino acids. The CDR3 loop is CASSSNRGLGNTIYF. The CDR3 DNA follows: TGTGCCAGCAGCTCGAACAGGGGGCTAGGAAACACCATATATTTT.

With respect to this clone: The identical CDR3 is also encoded by other nucleotide sequences in the sample. V gene TRBV18 combines with J gene TRBJ2-2; 7 nucleotides agree with TRBD1. This CDR3 has 16 amino acids. V shed 3 bases and J 2 bases; nucleotides not matched to a gene: 6. The germline gives CDR1 KGHSH, CDR2 LQKENI. The DNA for the CDR3 is TGTGCCAGCTCACCCCGACAGGGCAGCAACACCGGGGAGCTGTTTTTT. It encodes CASSPRQGSNTGELFF.

V and J are TRBV27 and TRBJ2-1; 9 bases fit TRBD1. CDR3 size: 15 residues. The germline V gene has CDR1 MNHEY and CDR2 SMNVEV (reference sequence). Trimming cost V 6 bases and J 6 bases; bases outside gene matches: 9. The CDR3 nucleotides are TGTGCCAGCAGCACGGGACAGGGATCATCCAATGAGCAGTTCTTC. Encoded protein: CASSTGQGSSNEQFF.

CDR3 in amino acids: CAWSLGNSPLHF. CDR3 sequence (DNA): TGTGCCTGGAGTCTGGGAAATTCACCCCTCCACTTT. The chain combines TRBV30 with TRBJ1-6; D is uncertain. Germline V gene lookup returns CDR1 GTSNPN and CDR2 SVGIG (reference sequence). Trimming pared 2 bases from V and 7 bases from J, leaving 6 bases between. There are 12 residues in the CDR3. The full variable domain, completed using reference TRBV30 and TRBJ1-6, is SQTIHQWPATLVQPVGSPLSLECTVEGTSNPNLYWYRQAAGRGLQLLFYSVGIGQISSEVPQNLSASRPQDRQFILSSKKLLLSDSGFYLCAWSLGNSPLHFGNGTRLTVT.

The chain uses TRBV30 and TRBJ1-1; the D gene is possibly TRBD1 (6 bases). Germline loops: CDR1 GTSNPN, CDR2 SVGIG (reference sequence). Trimming cost V 2 bases and J 6 bases, with 13 bases left between them. The CDR3 has 13 residues. The CDR3 DNA follows: TGTGCCTGGAGTAAGGGGGGCGTCGCTGAAGCTTTCTTT. Encoded protein: CAWSKGGVAEAFF. Using reference TRBV30 and TRBJ1-1 for the parts outside the CDR3, the full variable domain is SQTIHQWPATLVQPVGSPLSLECTVEGTSNPNLYWYRQAAGRGLQLLFYSVGIGQISSEVPQNLSASRPQDRQFILSSKKLLLSDSGFYLCAWSKGGVAEAFFGQGTRLTVV.

The J gene is TRBJ1-2, the V gene TRBV2; D unclear. The ends were cut back, 1 base at V and 8 bases at J, with 17 bases in the middle. Germline V gene data show CDR1 as SNHLY and CDR2 as FYNNEI. The CDR3 runs to 15 residues. In DNA form, the CDR3 reads TGTGCCAGCAGTGAAGAAGGCCGGTTCGTGCGGGGCTACACCTTC. The encoded protein is CASSEEGRFVRGYTF.

The chain carries TRBV14 and TRBJ2-3; the D gene is possibly TRBD1 (5 bases). The V gene lost 0 bases and the J gene lost 0 bases, with 10 bases spanning the gap. Per the germline V gene, CDR1 is SGHDN and CDR2 is FVKESK. The CDR3 totals 16 residues. Here the CDR3 reads CASSQDGAGSTDTQYF. The DNA of the CDR3 is TGTGCCAGCAGCCAAGATGGGGCAGGGAGCACAGATACGCAGTATTTT.

The rearrangement joins TRBV19 to TRBJ1-1, with 7 bases identical to TRBD1. This CDR3 is built from 14 residues. With 4 bases clipped from V and 3 bases from J, the junction kept 5 bases outside the gene matches. Germline V gene sequence: CDR1 LNHDA, CDR2 SQIVND (reference sequence). CDR3 amino acids: CASSKRQGDTEAFF. CDR3 DNA: TGTGCCAGTAGTAAACGACAGGGAGACACTGAAGCTTTCTTT.

This chain connects TRBV7-9 to TRBJ2-5, with D maybe TRBD2 (5 bases). Germline V lookup: CDR1 SEHNR, CDR2 FQNEAQ (reference sequence). Trimming removed 5 bases at V and 5 bases at J, with 18 bases between. The length of the CDR3 is 15 residues. CDR3 bases: TGTGCCAGCAGCGACCTAAGCCCGAGAGGGGAGACCCAGTACTTC. Translation: CASSDLSPRGETQYF.

This clone is a singleton in its sample. V and J are TRBV7-3 and TRBJ2-2; possibly TRBD1 for D (5 bases). Trimming stripped 5 bases from V and 5 bases from J, with 9 bases between. The CDR3 sequence is 13 residues long. In germline, CDR1 is SGHTA, CDR2 FQGTGA. The CDR3 DNA reads as TGTGCCAGCAGCCGCCCAGGGACCGGGGAGCTGTTTTTT. Protein sequence: CASSRPGTGELFF.

CDR3 sequence (DNA): TGCGCCAGCAGCCAGGGTGGCCGGGGGGGGGCTTTCTTT. Its protein is CASSQGGRGGAFF. The chain employs TRBV4-3 and TRBJ1-1; possibly TRBD1 for D (5 bases). CDR1 is LGHNA, CDR2 YSLEER, per germline. The CDR3 loop spans 13 amino acids. Trimming shortened V by 3 bases and J by 11 bases, and 16 bases separated the two germline ends.

This chain links TRBV5-5 with TRBJ1-6, with TRBD1 identical over 9 bases. With 6 bases clipped from V and 7 bases from J, the junction kept 5 bases outside the gene matches. The V gene's germline CDR1 is SGHKS and CDR2 YYEKEE (reference sequence). The CDR3 sequence is 14 residues long. CDR3 coding DNA: TGTGCCAGCATCTGGGGGACAGGGAATTCACCCCTCCACTTT. Translation: CASIWGTGNSPLHF.

This chain joins TRBV6-5 and TRBJ2-5; D possibly matches TRBD1 or TRBD2 (5 bases each). This CDR3 is 13 amino acids long. V dropped 6 bases and J dropped 4 bases, with 12 bases sitting between them. CDR1 MNHEY and CDR2 SVGAGI come from the germline V gene. CDR3 in amino acids: CASRGTGGETQYF. The CDR3 DNA follows: TGTGCCAGCAGGGGGACCGGTGGAGAGACCCAGTACTTC.